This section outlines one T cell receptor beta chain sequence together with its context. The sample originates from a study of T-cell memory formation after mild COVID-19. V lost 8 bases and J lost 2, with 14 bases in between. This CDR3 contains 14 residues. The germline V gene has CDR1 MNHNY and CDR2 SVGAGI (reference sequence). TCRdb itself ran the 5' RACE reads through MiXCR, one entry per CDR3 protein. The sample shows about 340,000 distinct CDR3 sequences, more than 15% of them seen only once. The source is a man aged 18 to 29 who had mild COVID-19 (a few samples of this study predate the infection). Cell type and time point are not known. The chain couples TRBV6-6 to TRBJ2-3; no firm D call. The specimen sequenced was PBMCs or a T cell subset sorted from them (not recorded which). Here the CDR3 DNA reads TGTGCCAGCCGTGGACCGACAACCACAGATACGCAGTATTTT. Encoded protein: CASRGPTTTDTQYF.